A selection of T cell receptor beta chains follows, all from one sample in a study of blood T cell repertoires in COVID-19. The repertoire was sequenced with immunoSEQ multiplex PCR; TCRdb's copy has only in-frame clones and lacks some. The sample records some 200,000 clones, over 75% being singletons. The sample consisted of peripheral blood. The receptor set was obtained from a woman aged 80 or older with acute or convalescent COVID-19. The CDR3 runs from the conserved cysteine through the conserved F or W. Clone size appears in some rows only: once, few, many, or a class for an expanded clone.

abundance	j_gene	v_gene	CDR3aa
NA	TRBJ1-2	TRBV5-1	CASSLADRGGYTF
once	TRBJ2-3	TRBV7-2	CASSTRAGSTDTQYF
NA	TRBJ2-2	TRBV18	CASSPLSGTGVTGELFF
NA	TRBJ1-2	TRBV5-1	CASSWDTNYGYTF
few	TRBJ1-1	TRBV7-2	CASSSQGGAEAFF
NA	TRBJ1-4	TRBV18	CASSPGQGGGEKLFF
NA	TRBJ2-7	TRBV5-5	CASSLSGTYEQYF
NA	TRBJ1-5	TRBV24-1	CATSERQGQPQHF
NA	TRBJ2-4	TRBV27	CASSFVGKNIQYF
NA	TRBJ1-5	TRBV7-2	CASSLVGDSNQPQHF
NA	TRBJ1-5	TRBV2	CASRRGQGMNQPQHF
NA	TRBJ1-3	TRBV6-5	CASRGDRGPGNTIYF
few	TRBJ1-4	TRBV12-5	CASGLVRQGYEKLFF
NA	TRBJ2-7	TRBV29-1	CSVRDRLLQQYF
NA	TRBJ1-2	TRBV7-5	CVRSLKSGGTNYGYTF
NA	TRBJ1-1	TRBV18	CASSPTGGLVMNTEAFF
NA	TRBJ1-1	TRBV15	CATSRDWDRGAFF
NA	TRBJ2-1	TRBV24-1	CATSETSGAGNEQFF
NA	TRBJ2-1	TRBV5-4	CASSLHDNEQFF
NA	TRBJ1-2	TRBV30	CAWSKDRADPGYTF
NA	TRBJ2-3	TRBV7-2	CASSPQAGGPPFDTQYF
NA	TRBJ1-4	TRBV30	CAWSRGAGGRGNEKLFF
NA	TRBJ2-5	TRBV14	CASSQEGPRAWAETQYF
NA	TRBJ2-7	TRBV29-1	CSVLADTYEQYF
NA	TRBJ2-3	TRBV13	CASSPGTISDTQYF
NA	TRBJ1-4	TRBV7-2	CASSLLGQGEKLFF
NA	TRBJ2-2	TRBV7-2	CASSPGLAGTGELFF
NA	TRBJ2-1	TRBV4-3	CASSLGDRGWNEQFF
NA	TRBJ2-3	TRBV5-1	CASSMGLAGGDTQYF
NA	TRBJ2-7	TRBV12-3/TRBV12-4	CASRSFGVYEQYF
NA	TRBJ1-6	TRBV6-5	CASIQNSHSPLHF
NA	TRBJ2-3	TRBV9	CASSVAGQGATDTQYF
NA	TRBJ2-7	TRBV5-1	CASSLGTGTYYEQYF
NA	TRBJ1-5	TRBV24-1	CATSPGTGLKQPQHF
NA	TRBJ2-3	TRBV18	CASSLTGGFRTDTQYF
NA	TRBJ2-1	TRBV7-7	CASSLGEPPSSYNEQFF
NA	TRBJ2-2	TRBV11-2	CASSPRAGELFF
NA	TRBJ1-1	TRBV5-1	CASSLTGLSTEAFF
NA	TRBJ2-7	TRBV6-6	CASSTGTPPYEQYF
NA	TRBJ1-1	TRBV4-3	CASSQAVRGTEAFF
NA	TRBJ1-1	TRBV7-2	CASSLGREAEAFF
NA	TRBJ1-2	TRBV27	CASSFAQGGGYTF
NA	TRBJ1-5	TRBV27	CASSLRGTVNQPQHF
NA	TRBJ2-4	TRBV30	CAWRGGLVLGKNIQYF
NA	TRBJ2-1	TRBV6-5	CASCSGGAYNEQFF
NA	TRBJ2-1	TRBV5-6	CASSFSQGRNEQFF
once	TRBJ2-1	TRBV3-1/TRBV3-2	CASSQDLRERFGEQFF
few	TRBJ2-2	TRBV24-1	CATSDPSGGTYTGELFF
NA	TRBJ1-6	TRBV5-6	CASSFRTGGTNSPLHF
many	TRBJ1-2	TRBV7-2	CASRYPGMDGYTF
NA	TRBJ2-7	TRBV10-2	CASSERSYEQYF